These T cell receptor beta chains were read from a single sample in a study of blood T cell repertoires in COVID-19. Sequencing used immunoSEQ multiplex PCR; TCRdb keeps in-frame clones, though not all of them. The sample records 280,000 or so clones, roughly 88% being singletons. The sequencing sample was made of PBMCs or T cells enriched from blood (not recorded which). These TCRs come from a man younger than 45 who had recovered from COVID-19. The CDR3 runs from the conserved cysteine through the conserved F or W. A D gene is named only where the DNA matches it firmly. Part of the rows lack a size; the others show once, few, many or a class for expanded clones.

cdr3_length | j_call | v_call | d_call | clone_size | cdr3_nt | cdr3_aa
14 | TRBJ1-6 | TRBV30 | TRBD1 | NA | TGTGCCTGGAACCACAGGGGAGATAATTCACCCCTCCACTTT | CAWNHRGDNSPLHF
15 | TRBJ1-5 | TRBV10-3 | NA | NA | TGTGCCACCAGGGACAACCCGAATAGCAATCAGCCCCAGCATTTT | CATRDNPNSNQPQHF
13 | TRBJ1-5 | TRBV24-1 | NA | NA | TGTGCCACCAGCAGGGATAGCAATCAGCCCCAGCATTTT | CATSRDSNQPQHF
14 | TRBJ1-1 | TRBV5-4 | TRBD1 | NA | TGTGCCAGCAGCCGGGACAGGGACAACACTGAAGCTTTCTTT | CASSRDRDNTEAFF
14 | TRBJ1-6 | TRBV10-3 | TRBD1 | NA | TGTGCCATCAGGGCGAGGGGGCAGGGTTCACCCCTCCACTTT | CAIRARGQGSPLHF
15 | TRBJ1-5 | TRBV19 | TRBD1 | NA | TGTGCCAGTAGTAGAGACAGGGATAGCAATCAGCCCCAGCATTTT | CASSRDRDSNQPQHF
11 | TRBJ2-1 | TRBV3-1/TRBV3-2 | NA | NA | TGTGCCAGCAGCCAATACTGGGAGCAGTTCTTC | CASSQYWEQFF
13 | TRBJ2-7 | TRBV2 | TRBD1 | once | TGTGCCAGCAGAAGGACAGGGACCTACGAGCAGTACTTC | CASRRTGTYEQYF
17 | TRBJ2-7 | TRBV7-9 | TRBD1 | NA | TGTGCCAGCAGCGGAGCCACCGGACAGGGCCTTACCTACGAGCAGTACTTC | CASSGATGQGLTYEQYF
13 | TRBJ1-1 | TRBV6-5 | NA | many | TGTGCCAGCGGCCGGAGGGGAGAGACTGAAGCTTTCTTT | CASGRRGETEAFF
11 | TRBJ2-1 | TRBV11-2 | NA | NA | TGTGCCAGCAGCTTATATGTTGAGCAGTTCTTC | CASSLYVEQFF
14 | TRBJ1-6 | TRBV5-4 | NA | NA | TGTGCCAGCAGCGTAACAGGAAATAATTCACCCCTCCACTTT | CASSVTGNNSPLHF
17 | TRBJ1-2 | TRBV3-1/TRBV3-2 | NA | NA | TGTGCCAGCAGCCAAGGTACAACACAGGTCGCGCGGTTAGGCTACACCTTC | CASSQGTTQVARLGYTF
15 | TRBJ1-2 | TRBV6-5 | NA | NA | TGTGCCAGCAGGCGCGATACGACTGGTAACTATGGCTACACCTTC | CASRRDTTGNYGYTF
17 | TRBJ2-6 | TRBV7-3 | TRBD1 | NA | TGTGCCAGCAGCGAACAAGGACAGGGTTCTGGGGCCAACGTCCTGACTTTC | CASSEQGQGSGANVLTF
12 | TRBJ1-1 | TRBV29-1 | NA | few | TGCAGCGTTGGAGGGGGGAACACTGAAGCTTTCTTT | CSVGGGNTEAFF
18 | TRBJ2-3 | TRBV9 | NA | NA | TGTGCCAGCAGCCCACTAATGAGGGGGGGATCTAGCACAGATACGCAGTATTTT | CASSPLMRGGSSTDTQYF
17 | TRBJ2-3 | TRBV10-3 | TRBD2 | NA | TGTGCCATCAGTGAGTCGGGACTAGCGGGCGGTGGAGATACGCAGTATTTT | CAISESGLAGGGDTQYF
16 | TRBJ1-5 | TRBV19 | NA | NA | TGTGCCAGTCGCGACCTATCGGGTCCGTACAATCAGCCCCAGCATTTT | CASRDLSGPYNQPQHF
17 | TRBJ1-2 | TRBV19 | TRBD1 | NA | TGTGCCAGTAGTAACCGATATGGACAGGGAGCTAACTATGGCTACACCTTC | CASSNRYGQGANYGYTF
15 | TRBJ1-6 | TRBV27 | NA | once | TGTGCCAGCAGTATAACAGGGTTTGGGGATTCACCCCTCCACTTT | CASSITGFGDSPLHF
15 | TRBJ2-5 | TRBV5-4 | TRBD1 | NA | TGTGCCAGCAGCACCCGGGACAGGGTACGAGAGACCCAGTACTTC | CASSTRDRVRETQYF
18 | TRBJ2-1 | TRBV5-4 | NA | NA | TGTGCCAGCAGCTTCCAGGGGTCGGGGCGACCACAGTACAATGAGCAGTTCTTC | CASSFQGSGRPQYNEQFF
15 | TRBJ2-3 | TRBV3-1/TRBV3-2 | NA | NA | TGTGCCAGCAGCCAAGGTACAGGGCTGGCAGATACGCAGTATTTT | CASSQGTGLADTQYF
13 | TRBJ2-5 | TRBV7-3 | TRBD1 | NA | TGTGCCAGCAGCCGCGACAGGGCAGAGACCCAGTACTTC | CASSRDRAETQYF
13 | TRBJ1-2 | TRBV14 | NA | few | TGTGCCAGCAGCCCGGGGACTAACTATGGCTACACCTTC | CASSPGTNYGYTF
11 | TRBJ1-2 | TRBV20-1 | NA | NA | TGCAGTGCTAGACAGATCCGTGGCTACACCTTC | CSARQIRGYTF
14 | TRBJ1-3 | TRBV25-1 | NA | once | TGTGCCAGCCGCCTCTCAGGGGAAGGTGACACCATATATTTT | CASRLSGEGDTIYF
18 | TRBJ1-2 | TRBV11-2 | NA | NA | TGTGCCAGCAGCCCTCTCATGTTTCCCAGGGGAGCTAACTATGGCTACACCTTC | CASSPLMFPRGANYGYTF
16 | TRBJ1-1 | TRBV19 | NA | once | TGTGCCAGTAGTACCAAACAGGGCTACGCCGGTAATGAAGCTTTCTTT | CASSTKQGYAGNEAFF
15 | TRBJ2-5 | TRBV24-1 | NA | few | TGTGCCACCAGTGATATTACAGGGTCCGGAGAGACCCAGTACTTC | CATSDITGSGETQYF
14 | TRBJ2-1 | TRBV7-6 | NA | NA | TGTGCCAGCAGCTTAAGCAGGGTCTACAATGAGCAGTTCTTC | CASSLSRVYNEQFF
13 | TRBJ2-5 | TRBV7-2 | NA | once | TGTGCCAGCAGCCCGAAGTCAGGGGAGACCCAGTACTTC | CASSPKSGETQYF
15 | TRBJ1-6 | TRBV19 | TRBD1 | NA | TGTGCCAGTAGTACACCGGACAGGGGGCGTTCACCCCTCCACTTT | CASSTPDRGRSPLHF
13 | TRBJ1-2 | TRBV28 | NA | NA | TGTGCCAGCAGTTTCGTCTTCAACTATGGCTACACCTTC | CASSFVFNYGYTF
13 | TRBJ1-2 | TRBV7-9 | NA | NA | TGTGCCAGCAGCTTACGAGGGCGGAGTGGCTACACCTTC | CASSLRGRSGYTF
13 | TRBJ1-1 | TRBV30 | NA | NA | TGTGCCTGGAGTCCGGGGGGAAACACTGAAGCTTTCTTT | CAWSPGGNTEAFF
15 | TRBJ1-4 | TRBV9 | TRBD1 | NA | TGTGCCAGCAGCGTAGCAGGGACAGGGGTTGAAAAACTGTTTTTT | CASSVAGTGVEKLFF
15 | TRBJ2-7 | TRBV2 | NA | many | TGTGCCAGCACCTTGGCCGGGACACTTTCCTACGAGCAGTACTTC | CASTLAGTLSYEQYF
15 | TRBJ1-6 | TRBV6-5 | NA | once | TGTGCCAGCAGTCCGCGACAGATATATAATTCACCCCTCCACTTT | CASSPRQIYNSPLHF
16 | TRBJ2-1 | TRBV27 | NA | NA | TGTGCCAGCAGTTTAATGGGGGCGAGCTCCTACAATGAGCAGTTCTTC | CASSLMGASSYNEQFF
15 | TRBJ2-7 | TRBV19 | TRBD1 | NA | TGTGCCAGTAGTATCAGGGACAGCAAGTCCTACGAGCAGTACTTC | CASSIRDSKSYEQYF
15 | TRBJ1-3 | TRBV6-5 | NA | NA | TGTGCCAGCAGCGCCCGGGGTCTCTCTGGAAACACCATATATTTT | CASSARGLSGNTIYF
14 | TRBJ2-1 | TRBV9 | NA | NA | TGTGCCAGCAGGACAGTCAGCTCCTACAATGAGCAGTTCTTC | CASRTVSSYNEQFF
17 | TRBJ1-3 | TRBV12-5 | NA | NA | TGTGCTAGTGGTTTCCCTGAGGGACACCGCTCTGGAAACACCATATATTTT | CASGFPEGHRSGNTIYF
15 | TRBJ1-2 | TRBV6-5 | NA | once | TGTGCCAGCAGTAGGGACGGGGGGCAGTATGGTGGCTACACCTTC | CASSRDGGQYGGYTF
15 | TRBJ1-1 | TRBV3-1/TRBV3-2 | NA | NA | TGTGCCAGCAGCCAAGGGTCGGCGGGGAACACTGAAGCTTTCTTT | CASSQGSAGNTEAFF
17 | TRBJ1-6 | TRBV5-1 | TRBD1 | NA | TGCGCCAGCAGCTTGTCGTTTGTTGGGACAGGGAAGGGTCCCCTCCACTTT | CASSLSFVGTGKGPLHF
12 | TRBJ2-2 | TRBV5-4 | NA | NA | TGTGCCAGCAGCTTCACTCCCGGGGAGCTGTTTTTT | CASSFTPGELFF
15 | TRBJ1-6 | TRBV11-2 | NA | NA | TGTGCCAGCAGCTTAGAGGCCGGGGGTAATTCACCCCTCCACTTT | CASSLEAGGNSPLHF
15 | TRBJ1-1 | TRBV6-5 | TRBD1 | NA | TGTGCCAGCAGTTCCTTGCGGACAGGGATCACTGAAGCTTTCTTT | CASSSLRTGITEAFF
12 | TRBJ2-7 | TRBV7-8 | NA | NA | TGTGCTAGTGAGGCAGACTCCTACGAGCAGTACTTC | CASEADSYEQYF
12 | TRBJ1-2 | TRBV7-9 | NA | NA | TGTGCCAGCAGCTTAGGAGGGAATGGCTACACCTTC | CASSLGGNGYTF
14 | TRBJ2-7 | TRBV6-5 | TRBD1 | few | TGTGCCAGTCGGGACAGCCCGAGCTCCTACGAGCAGTACTTC | CASRDSPSSYEQYF
16 | TRBJ1-3 | TRBV18 | NA | few | TGTGCCAGCTCACCCGGACAGCTTCCCTCTGGAAACACCATATATTTT | CASSPGQLPSGNTIYF
16 | TRBJ1-4 | TRBV4-2 | TRBD1 | NA | TGTGCCAGCAGCCAACACCCCGGGACAGATAATGAAAAACTGTTTTTT | CASSQHPGTDNEKLFF
16 | TRBJ2-7 | TRBV5-6 | TRBD1 | NA | TGTGCCAGCAGTGGAAATTTCGGACAGGGGGCTTACGAGCAGTACTTC | CASSGNFGQGAYEQYF
16 | TRBJ1-2 | TRBV4-3 | TRBD1 | NA | TGCGCCAGCAGCCAAGAGGCGGGACAGGGGGCGCGAGGCTACACCTTC | CASSQEAGQGARGYTF
13 | TRBJ1-2 | TRBV12-3/TRBV12-4 | NA | NA | TGTGCCAGCAGTTTAGCAGTCCTGAGGGGCTACACCTTC | CASSLAVLRGYTF